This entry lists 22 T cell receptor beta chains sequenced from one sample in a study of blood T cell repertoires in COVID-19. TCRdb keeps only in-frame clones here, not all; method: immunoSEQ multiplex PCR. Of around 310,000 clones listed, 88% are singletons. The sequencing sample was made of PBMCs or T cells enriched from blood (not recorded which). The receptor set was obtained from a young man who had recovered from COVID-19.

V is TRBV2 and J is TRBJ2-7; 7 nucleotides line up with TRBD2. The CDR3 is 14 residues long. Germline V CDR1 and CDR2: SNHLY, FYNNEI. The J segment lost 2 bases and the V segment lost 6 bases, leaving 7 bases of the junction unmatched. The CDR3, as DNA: TGTGCCAGCAGCGCCGGACTAGTTGCCTACGAGCAGTACTTC. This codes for CASSAGLVAYEQYF.

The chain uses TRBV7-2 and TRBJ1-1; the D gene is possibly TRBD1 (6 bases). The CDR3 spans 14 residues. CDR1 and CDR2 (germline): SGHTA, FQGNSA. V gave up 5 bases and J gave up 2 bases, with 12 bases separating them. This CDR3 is CASSLQGLNTEAFF. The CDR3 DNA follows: TGTGCCAGCAGCCTACAGGGTCTCAACACTGAAGCTTTCTTT.

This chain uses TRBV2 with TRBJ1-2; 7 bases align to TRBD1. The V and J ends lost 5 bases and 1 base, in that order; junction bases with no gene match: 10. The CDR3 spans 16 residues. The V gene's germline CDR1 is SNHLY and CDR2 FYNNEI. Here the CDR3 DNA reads TGTGCCAGCAGTTGGGGGCCAGGGGGGCTTAACTATGGCTACACCTTC. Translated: CASSWGPGGLNYGYTF.

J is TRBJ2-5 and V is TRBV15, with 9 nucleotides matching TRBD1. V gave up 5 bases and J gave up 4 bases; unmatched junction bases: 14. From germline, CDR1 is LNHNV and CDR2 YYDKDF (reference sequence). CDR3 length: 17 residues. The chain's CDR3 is CATSGGGTGIPRETQYF. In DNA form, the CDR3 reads TGTGCCACCAGCGGAGGGGGGACAGGGATCCCCCGAGAGACCCAGTACTTC.

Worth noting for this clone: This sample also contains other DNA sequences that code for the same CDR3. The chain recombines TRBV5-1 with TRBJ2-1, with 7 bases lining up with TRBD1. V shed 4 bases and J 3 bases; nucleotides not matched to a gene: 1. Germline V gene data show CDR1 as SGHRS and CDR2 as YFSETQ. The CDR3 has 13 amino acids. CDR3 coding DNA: TGCGCCAGCAGCGGGGACAGCTACAATGAGCAGTTCTTC. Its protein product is CASSGDSYNEQFF.

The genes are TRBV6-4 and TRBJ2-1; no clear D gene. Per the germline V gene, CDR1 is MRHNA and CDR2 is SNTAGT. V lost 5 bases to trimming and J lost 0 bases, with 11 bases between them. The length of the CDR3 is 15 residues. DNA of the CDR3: TGTGCCAGCAGTCCAGGCCTGAGCTCCTACAATGAGCAGTTCTTC. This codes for CASSPGLSSYNEQFF.

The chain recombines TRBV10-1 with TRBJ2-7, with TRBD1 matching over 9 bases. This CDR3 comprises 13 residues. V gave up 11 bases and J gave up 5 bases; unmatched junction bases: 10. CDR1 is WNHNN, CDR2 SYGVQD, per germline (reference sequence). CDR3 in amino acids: CAGNRDRDNEQYF. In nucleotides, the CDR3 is TGCGCCGGAAACCGGGACAGGGACAACGAGCAGTACTTC.

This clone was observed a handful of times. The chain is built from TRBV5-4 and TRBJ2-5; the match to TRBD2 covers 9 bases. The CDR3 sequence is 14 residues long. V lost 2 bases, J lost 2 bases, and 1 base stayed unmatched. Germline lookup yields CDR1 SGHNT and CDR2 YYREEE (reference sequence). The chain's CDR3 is CASSLAGGQETQYF. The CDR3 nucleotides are TGTGCCAGCAGCTTAGCGGGGGGTCAAGAGACCCAGTACTTC.

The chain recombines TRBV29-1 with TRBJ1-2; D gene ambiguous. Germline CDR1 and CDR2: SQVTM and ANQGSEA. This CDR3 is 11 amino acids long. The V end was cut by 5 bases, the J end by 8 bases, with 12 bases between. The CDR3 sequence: CSVFDAEGYTF. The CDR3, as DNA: TGCAGCGTTTTCGACGCGGAGGGCTACACCTTC.

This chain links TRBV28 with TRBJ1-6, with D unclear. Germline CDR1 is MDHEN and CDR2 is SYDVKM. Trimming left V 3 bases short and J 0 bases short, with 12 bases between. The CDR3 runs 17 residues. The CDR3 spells CASSFSAPGSYNSPLHF. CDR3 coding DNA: TGTGCCAGCAGTTTTTCGGCGCCAGGCTCCTATAATTCACCCCTCCACTTT. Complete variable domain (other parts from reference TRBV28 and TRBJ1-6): DVKVTQSSRYLVKRTGEKVFLECVQDMDHENMFWYRQDPGLGLRLIYFSYDVKMKEKGDIPEGYSVSREKKERFSLILESASTNQTSMYLCASSFSAPGSYNSPLHFGNGTRLTVT.

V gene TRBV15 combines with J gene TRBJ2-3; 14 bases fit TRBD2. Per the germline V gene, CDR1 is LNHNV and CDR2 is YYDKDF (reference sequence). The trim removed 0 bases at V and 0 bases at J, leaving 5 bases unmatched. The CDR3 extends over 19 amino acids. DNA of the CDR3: TGTGCCACCAGCAGAGATCCGGGACTAGCGGGGGATAGCACAGATACGCAGTATTTT. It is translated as CATSRDPGLAGDSTDTQYF.

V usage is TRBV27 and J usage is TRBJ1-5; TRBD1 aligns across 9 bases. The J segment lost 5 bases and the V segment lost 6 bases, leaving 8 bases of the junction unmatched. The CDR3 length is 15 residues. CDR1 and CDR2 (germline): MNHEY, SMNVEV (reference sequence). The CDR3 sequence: CASRHRTGAYQPQHF. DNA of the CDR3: TGTGCCAGCAGACACCGGACAGGGGCGTATCAGCCCCAGCATTTT.

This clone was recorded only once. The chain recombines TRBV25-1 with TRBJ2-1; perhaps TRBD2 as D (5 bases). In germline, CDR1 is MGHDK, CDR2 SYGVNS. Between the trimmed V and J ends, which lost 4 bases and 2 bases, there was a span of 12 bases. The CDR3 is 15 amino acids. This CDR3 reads CASSVREITYNEQFF. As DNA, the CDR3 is TGTGCCAGCAGTGTCCGGGAAATAACCTACAATGAGCAGTTCTTC. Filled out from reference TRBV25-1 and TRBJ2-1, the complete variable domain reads EADIYQTPRYLVIGTGKKITLECSQTMGHDKMYWYQQDPGMELHLIHYSYGVNSTEKGDLSSESTVSRIRTEHFPLTLESARPSHTSQYLCASSVREITYNEQFFGPGTRLTVL.

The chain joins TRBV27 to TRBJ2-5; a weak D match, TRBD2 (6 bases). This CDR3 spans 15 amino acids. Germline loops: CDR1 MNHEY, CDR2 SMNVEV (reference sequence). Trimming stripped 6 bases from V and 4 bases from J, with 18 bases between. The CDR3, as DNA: TGTGCCAGCAGAGAAGCCGGGGGATTTGGAGAGACCCAGTACTTC. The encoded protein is CASREAGGFGETQYF.

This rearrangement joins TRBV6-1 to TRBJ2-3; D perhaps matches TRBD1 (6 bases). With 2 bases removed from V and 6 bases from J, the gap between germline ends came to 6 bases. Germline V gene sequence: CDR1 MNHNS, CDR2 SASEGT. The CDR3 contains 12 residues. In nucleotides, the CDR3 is TGTGCCAGCAGTGAACAGGGGGATACGCAGTATTTT. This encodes CASSEQGDTQYF.

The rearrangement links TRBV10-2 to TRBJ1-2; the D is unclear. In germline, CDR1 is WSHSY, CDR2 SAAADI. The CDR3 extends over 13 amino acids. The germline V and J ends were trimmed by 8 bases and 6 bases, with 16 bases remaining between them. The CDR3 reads CASGSHETDGYTF. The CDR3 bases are TGCGCCAGCGGGAGCCACGAGACGGATGGCTACACCTTC.

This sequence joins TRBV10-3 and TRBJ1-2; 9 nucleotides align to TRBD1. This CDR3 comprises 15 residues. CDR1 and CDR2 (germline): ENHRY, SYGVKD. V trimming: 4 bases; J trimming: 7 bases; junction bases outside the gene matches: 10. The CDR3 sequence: CAISARDRAVGGYTF. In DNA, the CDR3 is TGTGCCATCAGTGCCAGGGACAGGGCTGTAGGTGGCTACACCTTC.

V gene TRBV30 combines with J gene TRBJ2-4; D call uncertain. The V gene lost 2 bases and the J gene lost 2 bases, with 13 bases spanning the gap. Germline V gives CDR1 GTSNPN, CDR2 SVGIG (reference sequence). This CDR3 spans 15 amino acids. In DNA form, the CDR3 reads TGTGCCTGGAGTCTTACAGTCTCTCCCAAAAACATTCAGTACTTC. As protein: CAWSLTVSPKNIQYF.

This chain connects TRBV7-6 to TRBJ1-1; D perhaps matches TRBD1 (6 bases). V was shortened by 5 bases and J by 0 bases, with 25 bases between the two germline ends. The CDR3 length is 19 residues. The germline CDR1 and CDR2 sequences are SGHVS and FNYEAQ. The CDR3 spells CASSPYLDPLGGMNTEAFF. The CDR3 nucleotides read TGTGCCAGCAGCCCCTACCTGGACCCTTTAGGGGGTATGAACACTGAAGCTTTCTTT.

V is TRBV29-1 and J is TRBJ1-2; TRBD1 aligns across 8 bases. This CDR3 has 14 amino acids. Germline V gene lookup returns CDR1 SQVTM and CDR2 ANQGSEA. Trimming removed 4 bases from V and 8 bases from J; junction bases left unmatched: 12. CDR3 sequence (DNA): TGCAGCGTTGGAATAGGCAGGGGGCAATTGGGCTACACCTTC. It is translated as CSVGIGRGQLGYTF.

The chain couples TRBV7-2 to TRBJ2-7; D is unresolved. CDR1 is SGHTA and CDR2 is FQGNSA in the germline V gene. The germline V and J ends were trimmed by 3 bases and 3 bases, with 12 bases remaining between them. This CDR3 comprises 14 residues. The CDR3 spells CASSFDTSRYEQYF. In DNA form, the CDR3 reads TGTGCCAGCAGCTTCGATACATCCCGCTACGAGCAGTACTTC.

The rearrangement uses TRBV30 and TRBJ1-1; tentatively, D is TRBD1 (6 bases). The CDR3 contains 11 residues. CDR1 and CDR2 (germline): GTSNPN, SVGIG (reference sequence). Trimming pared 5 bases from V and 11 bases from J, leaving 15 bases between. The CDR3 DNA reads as TGTGCCTGGGACCAAACAGGGACGGCTTTCTTT. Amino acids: CAWDQTGTAFF.